This section outlines one T cell receptor beta chain sequence together with its context. Its antigen is still unknown. The germline V and J ends were trimmed by 1 base and 7 bases, with 13 bases remaining between them. CDR1 is KGHSH, CDR2 LQKENI, per germline. CDR3 size: 15 residues. This sample was included in a study of OX40 agonist ivuxolimab in advanced cancers. As for the study in general: Patients assigned to dose escalation were diagnosed with hepatocellular carcinoma, melanoma, renal cell or head and neck cancer.

Assay used: immunoSEQ multiplex PCR; TCRdb lists only in-frame clones, some missing. The data contain about 73,000 clones, approximately 79% of them singletons. Study observations and caveats: Some nonresponders likewise displayed low normalized T-cell clonal expansion. Partial responders at 0.1-3.0 mg/kg had among the lowest clonal expansion.

The sequence came from an adult with an advanced solid tumor such as melanoma, head and neck, liver or kidney cancer. Sequenced material: CD4+ or CD8+ T cells sorted from blood, taken in a trial of the OX40 agonist ivuxolimab. This chain connects TRBV18 to TRBJ2-2, with D perhaps matching TRBD1 (5 bases). CDR3 protein: CASSPLRGDGGELFF. DNA for the CDR3: TGTGCCAGCTCACCACTTAGGGGCGACGGCGGGGAGCTGTTTTTT.